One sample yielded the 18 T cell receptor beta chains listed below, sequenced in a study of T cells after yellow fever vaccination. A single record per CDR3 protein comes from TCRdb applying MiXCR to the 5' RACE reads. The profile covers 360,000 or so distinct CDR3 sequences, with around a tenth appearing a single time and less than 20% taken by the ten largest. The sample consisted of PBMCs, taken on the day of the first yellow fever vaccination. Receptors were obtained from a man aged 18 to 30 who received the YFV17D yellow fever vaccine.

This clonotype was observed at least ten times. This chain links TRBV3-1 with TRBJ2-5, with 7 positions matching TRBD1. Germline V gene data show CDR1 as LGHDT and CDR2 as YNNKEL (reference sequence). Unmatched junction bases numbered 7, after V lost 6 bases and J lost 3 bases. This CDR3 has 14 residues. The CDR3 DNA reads TGTGCCAGCAGTCTAACCGGGACAGAAGAGACCCAGTACTTC. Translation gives CASSLTGTEETQYF.

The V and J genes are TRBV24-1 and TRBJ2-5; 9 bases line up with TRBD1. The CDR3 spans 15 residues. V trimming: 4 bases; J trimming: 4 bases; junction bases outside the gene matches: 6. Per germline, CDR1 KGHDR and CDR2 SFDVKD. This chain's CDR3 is CATSEPDRGAETQYF. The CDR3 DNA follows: TGTGCCACCAGTGAACCCGACAGGGGGGCAGAGACCCAGTACTTC.

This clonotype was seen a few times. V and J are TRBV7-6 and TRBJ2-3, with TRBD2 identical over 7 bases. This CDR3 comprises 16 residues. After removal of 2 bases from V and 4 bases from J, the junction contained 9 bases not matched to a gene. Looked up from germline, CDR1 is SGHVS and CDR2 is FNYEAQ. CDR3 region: CASSLNAGVLADTQYF. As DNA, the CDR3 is TGTGCCAGCAGCTTAAATGCGGGGGTATTGGCAGATACGCAGTATTTT. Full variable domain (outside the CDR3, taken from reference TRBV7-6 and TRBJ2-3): GAGVSQSPRYKVTKRGQDVALRCDPISGHVSLYWYRQALGQGPEFLTYFNYEAQQDKSGLPNDRFSAERPEGSISTLTIQRTEQRDSAMYRCASSLNAGVLADTQYFGPGTRLTVL.

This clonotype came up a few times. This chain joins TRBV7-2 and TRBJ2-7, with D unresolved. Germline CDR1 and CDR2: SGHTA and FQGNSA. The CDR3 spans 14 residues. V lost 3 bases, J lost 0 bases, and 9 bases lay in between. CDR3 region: CASSFQHLSYEQYF. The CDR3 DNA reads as TGTGCCAGCAGCTTTCAGCACCTCTCCTACGAGCAGTACTTC.

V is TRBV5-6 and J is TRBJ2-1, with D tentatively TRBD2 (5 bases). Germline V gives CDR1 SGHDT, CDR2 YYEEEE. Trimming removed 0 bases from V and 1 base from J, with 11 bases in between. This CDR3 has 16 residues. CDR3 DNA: TGTGCCAGCAGCTTGGTAGGCAGCGGATCCTACAATGAGCAGTTCTTC. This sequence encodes CASSLVGSGSYNEQFF. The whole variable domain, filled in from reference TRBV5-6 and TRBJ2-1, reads DAGVTQSPTHLIKTRGQQVTLRCSPKSGHDTVSWYQQALGQGPQFIFQYYEEEERQRGNFPDRFSGHQFPNYSSELNVNALLLGDSALYLCASSLVGSGSYNEQFFGPGTRLTVL.

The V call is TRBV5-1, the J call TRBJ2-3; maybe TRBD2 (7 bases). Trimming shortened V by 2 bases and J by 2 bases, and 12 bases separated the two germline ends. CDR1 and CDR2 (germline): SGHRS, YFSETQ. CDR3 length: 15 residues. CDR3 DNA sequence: TGCGCCAGCAGCTTCGCGGGGGCGGTCACAGATACGCAGTATTTT. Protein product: CASSFAGAVTDTQYF. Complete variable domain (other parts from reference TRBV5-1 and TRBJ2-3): KAGVTQTPRYLIKTRGQQVTLSCSPISGHRSVSWYQQTPGQGLQFLFEYFSETQRNKGNFPGRFSGRQFSNSRSEMNVSTLELGDSALYLCASSFAGAVTDTQYFGPGTRLTVL.

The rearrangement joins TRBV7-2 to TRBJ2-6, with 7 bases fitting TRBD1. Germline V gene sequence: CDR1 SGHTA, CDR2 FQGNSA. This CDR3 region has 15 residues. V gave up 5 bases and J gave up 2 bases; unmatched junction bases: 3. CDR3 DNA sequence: TGTGCCAGCAGCATTGACAGGGCTGGGGCCAACGTCCTGACTTTC. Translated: CASSIDRAGANVLTF.

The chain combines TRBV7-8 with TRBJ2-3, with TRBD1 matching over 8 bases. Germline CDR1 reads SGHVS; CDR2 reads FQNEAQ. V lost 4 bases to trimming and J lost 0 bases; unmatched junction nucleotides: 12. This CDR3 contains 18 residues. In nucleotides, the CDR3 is TGTGCCAGCAGCTCCAGGGGAACAGGGGGTTGGAGCACAGATACGCAGTATTTT. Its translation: CASSSRGTGGWSTDTQYF.

The CDR3 here is CASSQGSRGGGETQYF. The CDR3 DNA follows: TGCGCCAGCAGCCAAGGGAGTAGGGGGGGCGGGGAGACCCAGTACTTC. The chain uses TRBV4-3 and TRBJ2-5; TRBD2 is a possible D gene (7 bases). Between the trimmed V and J ends, which lost 1 base and 5 bases, there was a span of 17 bases. This CDR3 spans 16 amino acids. Germline V gives CDR1 LGHNA, CDR2 YSLEER.

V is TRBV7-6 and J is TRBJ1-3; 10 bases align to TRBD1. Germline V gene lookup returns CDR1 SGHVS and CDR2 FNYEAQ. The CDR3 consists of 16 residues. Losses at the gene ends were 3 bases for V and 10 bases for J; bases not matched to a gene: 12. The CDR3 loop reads CASSFGYGQGVKTIYF. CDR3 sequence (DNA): TGTGCCAGCAGCTTCGGTTACGGACAGGGGGTAAAGACCATATATTTT.

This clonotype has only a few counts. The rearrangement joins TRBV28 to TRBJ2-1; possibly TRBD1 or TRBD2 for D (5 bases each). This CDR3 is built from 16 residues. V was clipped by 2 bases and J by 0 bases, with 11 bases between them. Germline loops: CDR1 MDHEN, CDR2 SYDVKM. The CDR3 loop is CASSLPGLSSYNEQFF. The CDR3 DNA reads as TGTGCCAGCAGTTTACCGGGGCTAAGCTCCTACAATGAGCAGTTCTTC.

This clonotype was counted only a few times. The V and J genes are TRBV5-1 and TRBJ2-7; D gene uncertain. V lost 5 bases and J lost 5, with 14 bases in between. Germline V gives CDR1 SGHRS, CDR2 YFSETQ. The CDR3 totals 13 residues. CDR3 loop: CASRLSLLDEQYF. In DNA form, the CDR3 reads TGCGCCAGCAGGCTCTCCCTTTTGGACGAGCAGTACTTC.

CDR3 bases: TGCGCCAGCAGCTTGGTTTTGGAAGGCGGGGCCTACGAGCAGTACTTC. Amino acids: CASSLVLEGGAYEQYF. This rearrangement joins TRBV5-1 to TRBJ2-7, with D perhaps TRBD2 (6 bases). CDR1 is SGHRS and CDR2 is YFSETQ in the germline V gene. CDR3 size: 16 residues. V lost 0 bases, J lost 2 bases, and 15 bases lay in between.

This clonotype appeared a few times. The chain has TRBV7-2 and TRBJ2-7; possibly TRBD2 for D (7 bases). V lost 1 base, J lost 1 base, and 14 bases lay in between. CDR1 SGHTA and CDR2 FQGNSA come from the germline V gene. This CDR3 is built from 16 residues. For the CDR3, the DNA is TGTGCCAGCAGCTTAGTCGGGGGGCCGGAGTCCTACGAGCAGTACTTC. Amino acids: CASSLVGGPESYEQYF. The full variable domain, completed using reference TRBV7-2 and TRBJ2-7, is GAGVSQSPSNKVTEKGKDVELRCDPISGHTALYWYRQSLGQGLEFLIYFQGNSAPDKSGLPSDRFSAERTGGSVSTLTIQRTQQEDSAVYLCASSLVGGPESYEQYFGPGTRLTVT.

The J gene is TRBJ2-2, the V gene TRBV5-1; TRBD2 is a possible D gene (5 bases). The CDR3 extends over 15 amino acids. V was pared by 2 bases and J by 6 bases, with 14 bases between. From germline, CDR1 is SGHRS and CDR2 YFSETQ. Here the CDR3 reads CASSFGVLFSGELFF. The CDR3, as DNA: TGCGCCAGCAGCTTCGGGGTCCTGTTTTCCGGGGAGCTGTTTTTT.

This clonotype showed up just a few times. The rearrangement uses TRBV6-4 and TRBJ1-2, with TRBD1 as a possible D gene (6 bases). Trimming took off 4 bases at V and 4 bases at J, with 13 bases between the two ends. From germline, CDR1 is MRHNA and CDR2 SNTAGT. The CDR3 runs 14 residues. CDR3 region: CASSASGGAYGYTF. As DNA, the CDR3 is TGTGCCAGCAGTGCCAGCGGGGGCGCCTATGGCTACACCTTC.

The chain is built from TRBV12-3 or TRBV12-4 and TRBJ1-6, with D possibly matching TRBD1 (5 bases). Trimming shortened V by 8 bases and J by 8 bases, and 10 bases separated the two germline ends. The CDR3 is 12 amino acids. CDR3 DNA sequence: TGTGCCAGCCACGGGGGTTATTCACCCCTCCACTTT. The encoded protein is CASHGGYSPLHF.

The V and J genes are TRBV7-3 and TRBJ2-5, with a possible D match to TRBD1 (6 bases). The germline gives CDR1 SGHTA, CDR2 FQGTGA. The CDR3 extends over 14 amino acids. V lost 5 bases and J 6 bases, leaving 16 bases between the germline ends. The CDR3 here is CASSPTYRAQTQYF. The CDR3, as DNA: TGTGCCAGCAGCCCTACTTACAGGGCCCAGACCCAGTACTTC.